This T cell receptor (beta chain) stems from a study of cytomegalovirus exposure and HLA in healthy donors. Across the study: T cells numbering around 170 million yielded 100 million to 120 million unique TCR beta sequences in an earlier analysis. Study results and caveats: Among CMV-associated TCR beta chains, most appeared HLA-restricted in a later analysis. Researchers counted some 150 TCR beta chains as cytomegalovirus-associated.

Comment on this clone: What it recognizes is unknown.

After removal of 7 bases from V and 4 bases from J, the junction contained 6 bases not matched to a gene. CDR1 and CDR2 (germline): SQVTM, ANQGSEA. The CDR3 covers 13 residues. The PCR contained 60 Vbeta and 13 Jbeta primers. Sequencing used immunoSEQ multiplex PCR; TCRdb keeps in-frame clones, though not all of them. The sample lists some 120,000 clones, 50% to 65% occurring once. V usage is TRBV29-1 and J usage is TRBJ2-1; 8 nucleotides line up with TRBD2. Sequencing was performed on PBMCs. The TCR sequence derives from a woman between 35 and 50 years old in good health and CMV-seropositive. The CDR3 nucleotides read TGCAGCGGAATAGCGGGACCATACAATGAGCAGTTCTTC. The encoded protein is CSGIAGPYNEQFF.